This T cell receptor (beta chain) was sequenced during a study of CD8 T cells in ankylosing spondylitis. Study results and limitations: Reportedly, significant enrichment of disease-linked clones occurred in matched ankylosing spondylitis synovial fluid. Ankylosing spondylitis blood seemed to carry a telltale TCR beta motif made of fewer than ten highly homologous variants. Some motif variants were previously reported in reactive arthritis synovial fluid and blood.

The V gene end was trimmed by 2 bases and the J gene end by 2 bases; junction bases not matched to a gene: 2. The germline gives CDR1 MNHEY, CDR2 SMNVEV (reference sequence). The CDR3 runs to 16 residues. This clonotype was detected many times. Its antigen is currently unknown. Quantitative 5'-RACE with molecular barcodes produced the TCR beta libraries. A single record per CDR3 protein comes from TCRdb applying MiXCR to the 5' RACE reads. The table lists about 240,000 distinct CDR3 sequences, 8% to 9.5% of them singletons. The clonotype originates from a male donor with ankylosing spondylitis or in good health (not recorded which). The sequencing sample was made of blood, either unsorted or a sorted T cell fraction (not recorded which). The chain is built from TRBV27 and TRBJ2-3, with TRBD2 matching 12 bases. The CDR3 nucleotides are TGTGCCAGCAGTTTACTAGCGGGGGGGTCCACAGATACGCAGTATTTT. This gives the protein CASSLLAGGSTDTQYF.